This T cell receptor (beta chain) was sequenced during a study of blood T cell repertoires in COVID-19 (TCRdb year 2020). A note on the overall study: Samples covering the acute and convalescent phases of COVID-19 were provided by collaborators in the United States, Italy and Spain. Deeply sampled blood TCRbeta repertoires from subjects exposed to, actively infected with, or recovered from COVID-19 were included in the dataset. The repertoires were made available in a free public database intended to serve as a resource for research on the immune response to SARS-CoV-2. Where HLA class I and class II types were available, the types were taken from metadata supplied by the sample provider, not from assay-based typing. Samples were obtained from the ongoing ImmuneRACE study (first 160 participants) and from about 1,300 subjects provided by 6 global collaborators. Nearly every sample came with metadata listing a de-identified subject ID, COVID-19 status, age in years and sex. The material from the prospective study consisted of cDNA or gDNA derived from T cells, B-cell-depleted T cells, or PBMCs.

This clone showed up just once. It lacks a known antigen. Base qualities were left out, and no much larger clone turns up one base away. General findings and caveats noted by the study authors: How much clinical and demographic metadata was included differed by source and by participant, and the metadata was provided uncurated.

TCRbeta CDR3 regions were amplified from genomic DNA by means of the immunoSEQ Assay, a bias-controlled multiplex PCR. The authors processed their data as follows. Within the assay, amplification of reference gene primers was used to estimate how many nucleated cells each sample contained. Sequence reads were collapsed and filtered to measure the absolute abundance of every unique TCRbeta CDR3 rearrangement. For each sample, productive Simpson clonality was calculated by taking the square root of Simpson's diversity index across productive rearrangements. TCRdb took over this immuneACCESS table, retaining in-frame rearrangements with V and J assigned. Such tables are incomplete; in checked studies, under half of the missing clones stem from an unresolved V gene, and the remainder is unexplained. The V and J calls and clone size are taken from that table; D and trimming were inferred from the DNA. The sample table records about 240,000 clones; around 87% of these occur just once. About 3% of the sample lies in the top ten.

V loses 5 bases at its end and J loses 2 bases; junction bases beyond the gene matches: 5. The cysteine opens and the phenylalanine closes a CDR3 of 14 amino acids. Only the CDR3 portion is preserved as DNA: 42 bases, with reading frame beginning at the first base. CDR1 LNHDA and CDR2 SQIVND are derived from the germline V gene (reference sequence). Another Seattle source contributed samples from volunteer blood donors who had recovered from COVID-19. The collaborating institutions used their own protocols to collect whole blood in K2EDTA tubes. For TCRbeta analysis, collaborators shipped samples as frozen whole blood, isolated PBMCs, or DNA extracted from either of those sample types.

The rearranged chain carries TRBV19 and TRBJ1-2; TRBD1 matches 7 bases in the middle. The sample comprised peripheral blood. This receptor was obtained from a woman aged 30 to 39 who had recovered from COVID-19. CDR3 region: CASSPSGQNYGYTF. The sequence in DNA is TGTGCCAGTAGTCCCTCGGGACAGAACTATGGCTACACCTTC.